The clone carrying this TCR beta chain was detected only once. The sample comes from a study of T cell responses to AZD1222 COVID-19 vaccine. Data came from immunoSEQ multiplex PCR; TCRdb stores just in-frame clones and leaves some out. The sample includes around 75,000 clones, 70% to 90% of them seen just once. CDR3 length: 16 amino acids. The germline V gene has CDR1 MNHEY and CDR2 SVGEGT. Trimming stripped 3 bases from V and 0 bases from J, with 13 bases between. The input for sequencing was peripheral blood, taken on day 0 of AZD1222 vaccination. V is TRBV6-2 or TRBV6-3 and J is TRBJ2-3; D gene ambiguous. The TCR was taken from an adult in good health. The CDR3 nucleotides are TGTGCCAGCAGTTATCCCTCGTCCCTCAGCACAGATACGCAGTATTTT. This gives the protein CASSYPSSLSTDTQYF.